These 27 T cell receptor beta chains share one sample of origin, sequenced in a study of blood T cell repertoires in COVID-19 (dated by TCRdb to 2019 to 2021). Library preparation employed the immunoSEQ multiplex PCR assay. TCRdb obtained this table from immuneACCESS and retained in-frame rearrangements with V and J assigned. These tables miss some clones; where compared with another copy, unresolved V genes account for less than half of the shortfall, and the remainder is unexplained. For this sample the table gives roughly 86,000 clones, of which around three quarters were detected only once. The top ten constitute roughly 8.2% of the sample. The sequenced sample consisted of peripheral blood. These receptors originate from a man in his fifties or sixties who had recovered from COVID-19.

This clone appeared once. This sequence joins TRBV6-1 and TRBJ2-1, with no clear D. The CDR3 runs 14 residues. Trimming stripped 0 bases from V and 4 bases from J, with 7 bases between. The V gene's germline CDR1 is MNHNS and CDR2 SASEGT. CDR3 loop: CASSEASEYNEQFF. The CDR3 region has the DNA TGTGCCAGCAGTGAAGCGAGCGAGTACAATGAGCAGTTCTTC.

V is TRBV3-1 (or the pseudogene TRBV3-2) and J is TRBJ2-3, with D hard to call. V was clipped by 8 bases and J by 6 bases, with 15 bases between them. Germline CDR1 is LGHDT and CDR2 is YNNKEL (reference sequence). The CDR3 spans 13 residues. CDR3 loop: CASSSGHGDTQYF. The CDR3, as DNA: TGTGCCAGCTCATCGGGTCACGGTGATACGCAGTATTTT.

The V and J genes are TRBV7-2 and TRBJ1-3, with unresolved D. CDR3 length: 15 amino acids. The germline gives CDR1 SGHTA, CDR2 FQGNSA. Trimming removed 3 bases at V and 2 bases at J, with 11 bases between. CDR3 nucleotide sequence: TGTGCCAGCAGCTTCCTCGGCGGCCCTGGAAACACCATATATTTT. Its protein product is CASSFLGGPGNTIYF.

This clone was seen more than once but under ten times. The CDR3 region has the DNA TGTGCCAGCAGCCGGACTCCCAATGAGCAGTTCTTC. Its translation is CASSRTPNEQFF. This chain joins TRBV6-2 or TRBV6-3 and TRBJ2-1, with D tentatively TRBD2 (5 bases). Trimming took off 6 bases at V and 6 bases at J, with 9 bases between the two ends. The CDR3 runs to 12 residues. From germline, CDR1 is MNHEY and CDR2 SVGEGT.

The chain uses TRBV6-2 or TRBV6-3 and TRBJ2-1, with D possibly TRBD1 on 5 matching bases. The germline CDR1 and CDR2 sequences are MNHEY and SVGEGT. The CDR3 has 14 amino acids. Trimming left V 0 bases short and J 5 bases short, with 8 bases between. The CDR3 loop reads CASSYSDSNNEQFF. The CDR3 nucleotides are TGTGCCAGCAGTTACTCAGACAGTAACAATGAGCAGTTCTTC.

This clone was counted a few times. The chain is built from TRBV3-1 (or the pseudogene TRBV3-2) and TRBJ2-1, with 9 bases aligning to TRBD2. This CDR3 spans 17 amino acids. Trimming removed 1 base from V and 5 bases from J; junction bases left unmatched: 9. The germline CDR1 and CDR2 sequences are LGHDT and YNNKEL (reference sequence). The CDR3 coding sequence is TGTGCCAGCAGCCAAGGCTGGTCAGCGGGGGGAAACAATGAGCAGTTCTTC. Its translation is CASSQGWSAGGNNEQFF.

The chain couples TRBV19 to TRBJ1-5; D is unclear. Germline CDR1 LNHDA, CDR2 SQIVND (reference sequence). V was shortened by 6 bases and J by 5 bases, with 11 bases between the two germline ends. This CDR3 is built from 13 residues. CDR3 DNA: TGTGCCAGTAGCTCAACAGCTTATCAGCCCCAGCATTTT. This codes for CASSSTAYQPQHF.

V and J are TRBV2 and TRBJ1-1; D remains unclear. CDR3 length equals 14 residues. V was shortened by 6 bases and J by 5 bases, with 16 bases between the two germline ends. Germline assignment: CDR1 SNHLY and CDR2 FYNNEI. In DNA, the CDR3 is TGTGCCAGCAGGTGGCACGGGGAGATAACTGAAGCTTTCTTT. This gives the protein CASRWHGEITEAFF.

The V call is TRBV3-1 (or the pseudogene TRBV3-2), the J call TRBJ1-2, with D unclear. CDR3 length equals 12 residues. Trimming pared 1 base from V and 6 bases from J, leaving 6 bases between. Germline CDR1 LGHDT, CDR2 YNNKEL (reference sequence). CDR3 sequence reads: CASSQGTDGYTF. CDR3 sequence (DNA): TGTGCCAGCAGCCAAGGTACGGATGGCTACACCTTC.

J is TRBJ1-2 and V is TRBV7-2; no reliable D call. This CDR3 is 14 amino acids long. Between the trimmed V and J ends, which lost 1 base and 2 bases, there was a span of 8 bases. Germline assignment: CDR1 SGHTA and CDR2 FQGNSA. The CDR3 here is CASSLGRENYGYTF. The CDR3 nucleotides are TGTGCCAGCAGCTTAGGGCGGGAGAACTATGGCTACACCTTC.

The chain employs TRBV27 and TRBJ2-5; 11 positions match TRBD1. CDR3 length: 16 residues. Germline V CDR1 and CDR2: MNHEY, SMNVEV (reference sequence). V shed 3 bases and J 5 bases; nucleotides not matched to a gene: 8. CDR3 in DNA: TGTGCCAGCAGTTTCAGCTGGACAGGGGGCGTCGAGACCCAGTACTTC. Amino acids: CASSFSWTGGVETQYF.

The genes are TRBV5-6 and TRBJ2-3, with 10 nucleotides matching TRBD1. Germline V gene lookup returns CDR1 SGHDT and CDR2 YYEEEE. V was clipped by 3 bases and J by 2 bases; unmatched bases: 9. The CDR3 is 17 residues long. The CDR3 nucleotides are TGTGCCAGCAGCTCGGGGACAGGGGCCCATTACACAGATACGCAGTATTTT. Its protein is CASSSGTGAHYTDTQYF.

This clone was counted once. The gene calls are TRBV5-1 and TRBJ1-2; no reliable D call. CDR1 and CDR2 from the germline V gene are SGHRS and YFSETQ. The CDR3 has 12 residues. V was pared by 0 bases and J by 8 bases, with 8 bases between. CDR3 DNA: TGCGCCAGCAGCTTGGCAAAGGAGGGCTACACCTTC. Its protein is CASSLAKEGYTF.

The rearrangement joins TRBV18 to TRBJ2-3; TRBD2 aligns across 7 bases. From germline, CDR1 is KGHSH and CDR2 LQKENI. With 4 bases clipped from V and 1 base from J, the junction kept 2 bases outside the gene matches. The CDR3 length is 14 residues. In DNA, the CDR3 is TGTGCCAGCTCACGGCTAGCGGGCACAGATACGCAGTATTTT. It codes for CASSRLAGTDTQYF.

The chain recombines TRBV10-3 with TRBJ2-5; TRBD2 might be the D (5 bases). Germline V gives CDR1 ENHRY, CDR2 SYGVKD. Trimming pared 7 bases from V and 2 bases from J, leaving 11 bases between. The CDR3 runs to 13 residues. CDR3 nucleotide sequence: TGTGCCATCAAGGACGGGGATCAAGAGACCCAGTACTTC. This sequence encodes CAIKDGDQETQYF.

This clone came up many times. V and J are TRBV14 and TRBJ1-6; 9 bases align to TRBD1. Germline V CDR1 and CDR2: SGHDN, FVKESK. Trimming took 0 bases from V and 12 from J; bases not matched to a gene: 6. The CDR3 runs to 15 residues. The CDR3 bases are TGTGCCAGCAGCCAAGAGCTACCGGGACAGGGACCCCTCCACTTT. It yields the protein CASSQELPGQGPLHF.

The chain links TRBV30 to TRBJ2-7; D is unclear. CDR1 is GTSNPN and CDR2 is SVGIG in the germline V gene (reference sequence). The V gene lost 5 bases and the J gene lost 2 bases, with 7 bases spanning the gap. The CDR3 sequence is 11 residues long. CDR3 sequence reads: CAWGETYEQYF. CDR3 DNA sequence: TGTGCCTGGGGCGAGACCTACGAGCAGTACTTC.

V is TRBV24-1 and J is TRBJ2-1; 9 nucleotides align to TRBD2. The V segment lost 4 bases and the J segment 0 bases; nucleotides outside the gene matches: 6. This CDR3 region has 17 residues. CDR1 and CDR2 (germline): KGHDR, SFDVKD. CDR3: CATSDRFSGGSYNEQFF. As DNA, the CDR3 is TGTGCCACCAGTGACCGCTTTAGCGGGGGCTCCTACAATGAGCAGTTCTTC.

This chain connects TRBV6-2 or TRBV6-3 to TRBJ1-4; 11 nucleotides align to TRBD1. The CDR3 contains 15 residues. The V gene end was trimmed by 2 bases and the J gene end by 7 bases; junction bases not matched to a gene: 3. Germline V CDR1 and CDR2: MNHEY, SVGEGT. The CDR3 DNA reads TGTGCCAGCAGTTACCGGACAGGGGGCGGTGAAAAACTGTTTTTT. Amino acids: CASSYRTGGGEKLFF.

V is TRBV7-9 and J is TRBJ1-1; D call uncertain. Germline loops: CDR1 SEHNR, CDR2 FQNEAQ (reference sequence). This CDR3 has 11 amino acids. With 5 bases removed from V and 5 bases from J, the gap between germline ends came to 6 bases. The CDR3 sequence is CASSPSTEAFF. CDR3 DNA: TGTGCCAGCAGCCCCTCGACTGAAGCTTTCTTT.

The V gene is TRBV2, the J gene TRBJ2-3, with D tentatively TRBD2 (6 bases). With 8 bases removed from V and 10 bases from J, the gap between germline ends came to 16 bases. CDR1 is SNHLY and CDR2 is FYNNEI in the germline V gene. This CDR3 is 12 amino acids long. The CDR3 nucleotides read TGTGCCAGCGGACTACTGGCTGGGGCGCAGTATTTT. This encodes CASGLLAGAQYF.

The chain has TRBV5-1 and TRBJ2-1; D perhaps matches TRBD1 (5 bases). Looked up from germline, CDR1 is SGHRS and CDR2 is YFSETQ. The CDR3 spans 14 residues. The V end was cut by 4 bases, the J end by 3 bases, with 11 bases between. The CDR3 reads CASSTGQIYNEQFF. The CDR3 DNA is TGCGCCAGCAGCACAGGACAAATCTACAATGAGCAGTTCTTC.

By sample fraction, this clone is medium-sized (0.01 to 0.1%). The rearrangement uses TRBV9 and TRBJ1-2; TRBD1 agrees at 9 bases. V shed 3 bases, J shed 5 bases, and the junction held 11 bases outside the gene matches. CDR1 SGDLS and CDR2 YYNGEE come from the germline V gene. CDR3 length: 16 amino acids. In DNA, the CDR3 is TGTGCCAGCAGCGCCGAGGGGACAGGGAGGTTGTATGGCTACACCTTC. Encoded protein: CASSAEGTGRLYGYTF.

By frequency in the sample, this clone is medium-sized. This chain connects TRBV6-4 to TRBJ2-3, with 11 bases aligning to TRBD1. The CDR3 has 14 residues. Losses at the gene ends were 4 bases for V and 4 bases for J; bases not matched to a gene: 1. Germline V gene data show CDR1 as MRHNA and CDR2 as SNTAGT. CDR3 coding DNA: TGTGCCAGCAGTGGGACAGGGGGCGCAGATACGCAGTATTTT. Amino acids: CASSGTGGADTQYF.

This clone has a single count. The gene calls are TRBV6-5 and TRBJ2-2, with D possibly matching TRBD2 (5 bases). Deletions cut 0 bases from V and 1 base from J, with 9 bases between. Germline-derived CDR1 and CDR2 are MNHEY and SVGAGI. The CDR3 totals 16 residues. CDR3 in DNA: TGTGCCAGCAGTTACTCGTGGGAGAGGAACACCGGGGAGCTGTTTTTT. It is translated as CASSYSWERNTGELFF.

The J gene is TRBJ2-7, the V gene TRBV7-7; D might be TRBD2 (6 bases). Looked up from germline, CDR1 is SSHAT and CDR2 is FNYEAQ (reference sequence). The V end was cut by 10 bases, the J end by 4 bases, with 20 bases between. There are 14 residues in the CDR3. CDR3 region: CAITPPGEVYEQYF. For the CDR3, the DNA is TGTGCCATCACACCCCCGGGAGAAGTGTACGAGCAGTACTTC.

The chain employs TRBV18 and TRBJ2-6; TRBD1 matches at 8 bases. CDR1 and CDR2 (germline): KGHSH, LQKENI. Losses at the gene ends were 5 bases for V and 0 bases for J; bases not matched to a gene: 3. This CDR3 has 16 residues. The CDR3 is CASSTQGASGANVLTF. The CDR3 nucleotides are TGTGCCAGCTCAACTCAGGGGGCCTCTGGGGCCAACGTCCTGACTTTC.